The 17 T cell receptor beta chains in this list originate from one sample, sequenced in a study of Graves' ophthalmopathy and Graves' hyperthyroidism. For repertoire sequencing, the TCR beta CDR3 regions were amplified from RNA transcripts. HTBI primers were used in a first-round RT-PCR, which preceded a second-round multiplex PCR. TCRdb itself ran the multiplex PCR reads through MiXCR, one entry per CDR3 protein. The sample has 300,000 to 500,000 distinct CDR3 sequences; 15% to 17% are singletons. Sequencing was carried out using peripheral blood. The receptors were sampled from a woman under 30 with stable Graves' hyperthyroidism.

Many counts were recorded for this clonotype. The chain joins TRBV12-3 or TRBV12-4 to TRBJ1-2; 8 bases align to TRBD1. The CDR3 is made up of 14 amino acids. Trimming at V came to 8 bases and at J to 1 base, leaving 6 bases not matched to a gene. The CDR3 DNA reads as TGTGCCAGCTCCTCAGGGGGCGGTAACTATGGCTACACCTTC. Its translation is CASSSGGGNYGYTF.

In its sample, this clonotype was seen many times. The V and J genes are TRBV11-3 and TRBJ2-6; the match to TRBD1 covers 7 bases. The CDR3 has 16 amino acids. J lost 2 bases, V lost 5 bases, and 6 bases had no gene match. The germline gives CDR1 SGHNT, CDR2 YENEEA. This CDR3 reads CASSTTGAAGANVLTF. DNA of the CDR3: TGTGCCAGCAGCACCACAGGGGCTGCTGGGGCCAACGTCCTGACTTTC.

The table lists this clonotype with many counts. V and J are TRBV13 and TRBJ2-7; D could derive from TRBD1 or TRBD2 (5 bases each). This CDR3 contains 17 residues. Germline assignment: CDR1 PRHDT and CDR2 FYEKMQ (reference sequence). The V end lost 5 bases, the J end lost 9 bases, and 29 bases lay between the germline ends. CDR3 sequence (DNA): TGTGCCAGCAGCACGAAGCCCACCGGGACGGCCACCTCGAGGCAGTACTTC. It codes for CASSTKPTGTATSRQYF.

Many counts were recorded for this clonotype. This chain joins TRBV11-3 and TRBJ1-1; no clear D. Trimming took 3 bases from V and 0 from J, leaving 5 bases between them. CDR1 and CDR2 (germline): SGHNT, YENEEA. The CDR3 sequence is 13 residues long. CDR3 sequence: CASSLTLNTEAFF. The CDR3 DNA reads TGTGCCAGCAGCTTGACCTTGAACACTGAAGCTTTCTTT.

In its sample, this clonotype was seen a few times. Given a much more abundant clone one base away, this may be a read error. This chain joins TRBV7-2 and TRBJ2-7; 10 bases are a match to TRBD2. The CDR3 sequence is 14 residues long. CDR1 is SGHTA and CDR2 is FQGNSA in the germline V gene. CDR3 sequence reads: CASSSTGPSSGGRF. The CDR3 DNA is TGTGCCAGCAGCTCAACAGGACCATCTAGCGGGGGTCGCTTC.

The table lists this clonotype with many counts. V and J are TRBV20-1 and TRBJ1-5, with 7 bases lining up with TRBD1. CDR1 DFQATT and CDR2 SNEGSKA come from the germline V gene (reference sequence). V gave up 5 bases and J gave up 5 bases; unmatched junction bases: 3. This CDR3 has 12 residues. The chain's CDR3 is CSAEDRDQPQHF. DNA for the CDR3: TGCAGTGCTGAAGACAGGGATCAGCCCCAGCATTTT.

This clonotype showed up many times. The rearrangement links TRBV11-2 to TRBJ1-6; D may be TRBD1 (5 bases). V was clipped by 5 bases and J by 5 bases, with 16 bases between them. Germline V gives CDR1 SGHAT, CDR2 FQNNGV. The CDR3 contains 16 residues. The CDR3 nucleotides are TGTGCCAGCAGCCCTTTCCGGGACCCGAATAATTCACCCCTCCACTTT. It is translated as CASSPFRDPNNSPLHF.

The chain is built from TRBV5-1 and TRBJ2-7; possible D gene TRBD1, 6 bases. The CDR3 runs to 15 residues. With 4 bases removed from V and 5 bases from J, the gap between germline ends came to 19 bases. CDR1 SGHRS and CDR2 YFSETQ come from the germline V gene. The DNA of the CDR3 is TGCGCCAGCAGCCCGGCACAGGGTCGGTCCCACGAGCAGTACTTC. It translates to CASSPAQGRSHEQYF.

For this clonotype: The junction departs from the called germline gene at one end, perhaps through a read error. CDR3 amino acids: CASSSGQANTGVLFF. The CDR3 nucleotides read TGTGCCAGCAGTTCTGGGCAGGCGAACACCGGGGTGCTGTTTTTT. V and J are TRBV28 and TRBJ2-2; a weak D match, TRBD2 (5 bases). The CDR3 extends over 15 amino acids. Per germline, CDR1 MDHEN and CDR2 SYDVKM.

A single count supports this clonotype. CDR3 residues: CASSRQGTTGELFF. In nucleotides, the CDR3 is TGTGCCAGCAGTAGACAGGGGACCACCGGGGAGCTGTTTTTT. This chain links TRBV12-3 or TRBV12-4 with TRBJ2-2; 8 bases line up with TRBD1. V lost 5 bases to trimming and J lost 4 bases; unmatched junction nucleotides: 3. The CDR3 consists of 14 residues.

This clonotype was detected ten times or more. The chain joins TRBV28 to TRBJ1-6; 10 bases are shared with TRBD1. The length of the CDR3 is 15 residues. Germline V gives CDR1 MDHEN, CDR2 SYDVKM. The J segment lost 7 bases and the V segment lost 6 bases, leaving 6 bases of the junction unmatched. The CDR3: CASSARDRGNSPLHF. The DNA for the CDR3 is TGTGCCAGCAGCGCCCGGGACAGGGGAAATTCACCCCTCCACTTT. The full variable domain, in which reference TRBV28 and TRBJ1-6 provide the parts outside the CDR3, is DVKVTQSSRYLVKRTGEKVFLECVQDMDHENMFWYRQDPGLGLRLIYFSYDVKMKEKGDIPEGYSVSREKKERFSLILESASTNQTSMYLCASSARDRGNSPLHFGNGTRLTVT.

This clonotype was seen a few times. This chain connects TRBV11-2 to TRBJ1-6; the match to TRBD1 covers 9 bases. V was pared by 5 bases and J by 0 bases, with 5 bases of the junction left unmatched. Germline CDR1 SGHAT, CDR2 FQNNGV. This CDR3 is built from 17 residues. CDR3 DNA: TGTGCCAGCAGCCAACAGGGGGCGGTCTCCTATAATTCACCCCTCCACTTT. Amino acids: CASSQQGAVSYNSPLHF.

Details on this clonotype: The junction differs from germline at one of its ends, possibly a read error. CDR3 sequence: CASSKTSVYPGELCF. CDR3 coding DNA: TGTGCTAGCAGCAAAACTAGCGTCTACCCCGGGGAGCTGTGTTTT. This chain links TRBV7-7 with TRBJ2-2; 7 bases agree with TRBD2. From germline, CDR1 is SSHAT and CDR2 FNYEAQ (reference sequence). This CDR3 is built from 15 residues. Combining the CDR3 with reference TRBV7-7 and TRBJ2-2 gives the whole variable domain GAGVSQSPRYKVTKRGQDVTLRCDPISSHATLYWYQQALGQGPEFLTYFNYEAQPDKSGLPSDRFSAERPEGSISTLTIQRTEQRDSAMYRCASSKTSVYPGELCFGEGSRLTVL.

This clonotype was picked up a small number of times. This chain uses TRBV4-1 with TRBJ1-2; D is possibly TRBD1 (5 bases). Germline V CDR1 and CDR2: MGHRA, YSYEKL. V dropped 0 bases and J dropped 13 bases, with 15 bases sitting between them. The length of the CDR3 is 13 residues. CDR3 bases: TGCGCCAGCAGCCAAGAAGGCAGGGCCTTCTGCACCTTC. Residues: CASSQEGRAFCTF.

This chain uses TRBV20-1 with TRBJ1-2; D is unresolved. The V gene lost 4 bases and the J gene lost 1 base, with 4 bases spanning the gap. There are 11 residues in the CDR3. The germline V gene encodes CDR1 DFQATT and CDR2 SNEGSKA (reference sequence). DNA for the CDR3: TGCAGTGCTATTCTTAACTATGGCTACACCTTC. Residues: CSAILNYGYTF.

This clonotype was found many times. The genes are TRBV25-1 and TRBJ2-7; 9 bases match TRBD1. V was clipped by 0 bases and J by 0 bases; unmatched bases: 6. This CDR3 comprises 17 residues. In germline, CDR1 is MGHDK, CDR2 SYGVNS. The CDR3 loop reads CASSEYPGQGGSYEQYF. CDR3 DNA: TGTGCCAGCAGTGAATATCCGGGACAGGGTGGCTCCTACGAGCAGTACTTC.

V is TRBV28 and J is TRBJ1-6; D remains unclear. CDR3 length: 14 residues. Germline loops: CDR1 MDHEN, CDR2 SYDVKM. V was shortened by 3 bases and J by 12 bases, with 15 bases between the two germline ends. Here the CDR3 reads CASSFIRGGGPLHF. The DNA for the CDR3 is TGTGCCAGCAGTTTTATTCGTGGAGGCGGACCCCTCCACTTT. Using reference TRBV28 and TRBJ1-6 for the parts outside the CDR3, the full variable domain is DVKVTQSSRYLVKRTGEKVFLECVQDMDHENMFWYRQDPGLGLRLIYFSYDVKMKEKGDIPEGYSVSREKKERFSLILESASTNQTSMYLCASSFIRGGGPLHFGNGTRLTVT.